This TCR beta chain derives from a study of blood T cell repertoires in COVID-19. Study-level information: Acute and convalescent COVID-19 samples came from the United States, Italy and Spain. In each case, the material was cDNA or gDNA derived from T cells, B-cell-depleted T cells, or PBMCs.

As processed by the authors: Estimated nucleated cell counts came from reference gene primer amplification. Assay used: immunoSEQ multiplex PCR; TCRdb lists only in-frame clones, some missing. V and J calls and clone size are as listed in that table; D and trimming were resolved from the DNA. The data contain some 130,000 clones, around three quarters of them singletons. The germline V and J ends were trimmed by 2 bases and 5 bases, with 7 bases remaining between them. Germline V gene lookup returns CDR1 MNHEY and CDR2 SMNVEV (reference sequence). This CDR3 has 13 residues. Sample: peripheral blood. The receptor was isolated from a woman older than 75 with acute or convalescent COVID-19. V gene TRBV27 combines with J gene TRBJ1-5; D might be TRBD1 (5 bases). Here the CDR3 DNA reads TGTGCCAGCAGTTTACAGGGCTATCAGCCCCAGCATTTT. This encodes CASSLQGYQPQHF.